Below are 2 T cell receptor beta chains sequenced from a single sample in a study of multiple sclerosis patients with progressive multifocal leukoencephalopathy. Sample time point: approximately 12 months of natalizumab therapy. Clones were sequenced by immunoSEQ multiplex PCR, and TCRdb holds only the in-frame ones, with some missing. The sample consists of about 30,000 clones, around 89% of them appearing once. Sequences were derived from PBMCs, sampled from a patient treated with natalizumab. These receptors all stem from a human donor with multiple sclerosis.

This clone was observed once. This chain uses TRBV5-8 with TRBJ2-7; 8 nucleotides match TRBD1. Germline V gene data show CDR1 as SGHTS and CDR2 as YDEGEE. The CDR3 totals 14 residues. Germline trimming cut 6 bases from V and 4 bases from J; bases unmatched to any gene: 9. The chain's CDR3 is CASKADRDPYEQYF. The CDR3 nucleotides are TGTGCCAGCAAAGCGGACAGGGACCCTTACGAGCAGTACTTC.

This chain uses TRBV11-2 with TRBJ2-5; D might be TRBD2 (6 bases). V was cut by 3 bases and J by 4 bases, with 15 bases left in between. Germline V gene data show CDR1 as SGHAT and CDR2 as FQNNGV. This CDR3 has 15 amino acids. CDR3: CASSFPLTGGETQYF. CDR3 DNA sequence: TGTGCCAGCAGCTTCCCGCTAACCGGGGGAGAGACCCAGTACTTC.